Following are 32 T cell receptor beta chains from one sample sequenced in a study of CD8+CD57+ T cells in acquired aplastic anemia. Genomic DNA served as template for TCR beta VDJ and CDR3 profiling. TCRdb re-analysed the reads in MiXCR, keeping a single row per CDR3 protein. The repertoire has 150,000 to 200,000 distinct CDR3 sequences, 64% of them found once; the top ten carry about 43%. The sample consisted of sorted CD4+, CD8+, or CD8+CD57+ T cells (not recorded which) from PBMCs. All receptors come from a human donor with severe aplastic anemia or a healthy control (not recorded which).

This clonotype was picked up many times. V usage is TRBV11-2 and J usage is TRBJ2-7, with D possibly matching TRBD2 (5 bases). Trimming stripped 1 base from V and 9 bases from J, with 7 bases between. Germline values: CDR1 SGHAT, CDR2 FQNNGV. CDR3 size: 11 residues. CDR3 in amino acids: CASSLGEGQYF. For the CDR3, the DNA is TGTGCCAGCAGCTTAGGAGAGGGGCAGTACTTC.

The gene calls are TRBV7-3 and TRBJ1-5; perhaps TRBD1 as D (5 bases). Trimming shortened V by 1 base and J by 5 bases, and 18 bases separated the two germline ends. Germline V CDR1 and CDR2: SGHTA, FQGTGA. The CDR3 runs to 17 residues. The CDR3 DNA sequence: TGTGCCAGCAGCTTAAATGTTTTCGGGGGGAAGCATCAGCCCCAGCATTTT. It translates to CASSLNVFGGKHQPQHF.

The chain joins TRBV2 to TRBJ2-3, with 9 bases lining up with TRBD1. The CDR3 has 15 residues. Looked up from germline, CDR1 is SNHLY and CDR2 is FYNNEI. With V trimmed by 10 bases and J by 2 bases, 10 bases remained unmatched. The CDR3 nucleotides read TGTGCCATCTTGCAGAGGACAGGGGCCACAGATACGCAGTATTTT. Translated, it gives CAILQRTGATDTQYF.

V and J are TRBV10-3 and TRBJ1-5; D may be TRBD1 (5 bases). V was clipped by 5 bases and J by 5 bases, with 13 bases between them. This CDR3 has 14 amino acids. Germline loops: CDR1 ENHRY, CDR2 SYGVKD. CDR3 DNA sequence: TGTGCCATCAGTCGGGGGGGGGAGGATCAGCCCCAGCATTTT. This sequence encodes CAISRGGEDQPQHF.

The rearrangement links TRBV20-1 to TRBJ1-5; D remains ambiguous. The V end lost 3 bases, the J end lost 0 bases, and 21 bases lay between the germline ends. This CDR3 is 18 amino acids long. Germline V gives CDR1 DFQATT, CDR2 SNEGSKA (reference sequence). The CDR3 DNA sequence: TGCAGTGCTAGGATCGGCGGCAGGCTACTTAATAGCAATCAGCCCCAGCATTTT. Translation: CSARIGGRLLNSNQPQHF.

V usage is TRBV19 and J usage is TRBJ1-4, with unresolved D. V lost 3 bases, J lost 8 bases, and 7 bases lay in between. Per germline, CDR1 LNHDA and CDR2 SQIVND (reference sequence). This CDR3 region has 12 residues. The CDR3 nucleotides read TGTGCCAGTAGTATCGCCGGGGAAAAACTGTTTTTT. Translation gives CASSIAGEKLFF.

This clonotype was observed a few times. The V gene is TRBV4-1, the J gene TRBJ2-1; TRBD2 matches at 11 bases. J lost 4 bases, V lost 0 bases, and 5 bases had no gene match. The length of the CDR3 is 17 residues. The V gene's germline CDR1 is MGHRA and CDR2 YSYEKL. The CDR3 here is CASSQEHLAGGYNEQFF. Written as DNA, the CDR3 is TGCGCCAGCAGCCAAGAACATCTAGCGGGGGGTTACAATGAGCAGTTCTTC.

The chain has TRBV12-3 or TRBV12-4 and TRBJ2-2; 11 nucleotides line up with TRBD2. J lost 1 base, V lost 6 bases, and 4 bases had no gene match. CDR3 length equals 16 residues. The CDR3 DNA is TGTGCCAGCAGAGGGGGACTAGCGGTGAACACCGGGGAGCTGTTTTTT. Its protein is CASRGGLAVNTGELFF.

V usage is TRBV24-1 and J usage is TRBJ1-1; 7 nucleotides align to TRBD1. This CDR3 is 14 amino acids long. In germline, CDR1 is KGHDR, CDR2 SFDVKD. Trimming removed 8 bases from V and 4 bases from J; junction bases left unmatched: 9. The CDR3 coding sequence is TGTGCCACCACTTCGACACAGGGGAGCACTGAAGCTTTCTTT. Protein sequence: CATTSTQGSTEAFF.

With regard to this clonotype: A read error is possible here, since a much larger clone lies one base away. This CDR3 is CASSSPLGVGRTEETQYF. The CDR3 nucleotides read TGTGCCAGCAGTTCCCCCTTAGGGGTCGGCAGGACCGAAGAGACCCAGTACTTC. V and J are TRBV7-9 and TRBJ2-5, with TRBD1 as a possible D gene (5 bases). The CDR3 is 18 amino acids. Trimming removed 6 bases from V and 3 bases from J, with 26 bases in between. The germline CDR1 and CDR2 sequences are SEHNR and FQNEAQ (reference sequence).

This chain connects TRBV24-1 to TRBJ2-3; D is unresolved. The CDR3 has 15 amino acids. The ends were cut back, 3 bases at V and 7 bases at J, with 16 bases in the middle. Germline lookup yields CDR1 KGHDR and CDR2 SFDVKD. The CDR3, as DNA: TGTGCCACCAGTGATCGGTCGCTCCTACCCTATACGCAGTATTTT. As protein: CATSDRSLLPYTQYF.

This clonotype was recorded many times. V is TRBV9 and J is TRBJ2-7; the D gene is possibly TRBD1 (6 bases). The CDR3 is 12 residues long. From germline, CDR1 is SGDLS and CDR2 YYNGEE. V was pared by 4 bases and J by 12 bases, with 17 bases between. DNA of the CDR3: TGTGCCAGCAGCTCTATGGGACACGGCATGTACTTC. Its protein is CASSSMGHGMYF.

The chain uses TRBV5-1 and TRBJ1-6, with D maybe TRBD1 (5 bases). Germline CDR1 and CDR2: SGHRS and YFSETQ. The CDR3 length is 17 residues. Between the trimmed V and J ends, which lost 4 bases and 8 bases, there was a span of 22 bases. CDR3 sequence reads: CASSLLASGTVYSPLHF. The CDR3 nucleotides are TGCGCCAGCAGCCTACTTGCCTCCGGGACGGTCTATTCACCCCTCCACTTT. Variable domain in full (rest from reference TRBV5-1 and TRBJ1-6): KAGVTQTPRYLIKTRGQQVTLSCSPISGHRSVSWYQQTPGQGLQFLFEYFSETQRNKGNFPGRFSGRQFSNSRSEMNVSTLELGDSALYLCASSLLASGTVYSPLHFGNGTRLTVT.

J is TRBJ2-7 and V is TRBV7-2, with 11 bases identical to TRBD2. The V segment lost 5 bases and the J segment 2 bases; nucleotides outside the gene matches: 5. The CDR3 is 15 amino acids. In germline, CDR1 is SGHTA, CDR2 FQGNSA. This chain's CDR3 is CASSHSTSGAYEQYF. The CDR3 DNA reads as TGTGCCAGCAGCCACTCGACTAGCGGGGCCTACGAGCAGTACTTC.

This sequence joins TRBV7-8 and TRBJ2-2, with D maybe TRBD1 (5 bases). The CDR3 has 15 amino acids. Germline lookup yields CDR1 SGHVS and CDR2 FQNEAQ. V lost 4 bases and J lost 6, with 15 bases in between. The CDR3 bases are TGTGCCAGCAGCTCATCCTCAGGGTTTCCCGGGGAGCTGTTTTTT. It encodes CASSSSSGFPGELFF.

This clonotype was observed a handful of times. For the CDR3, the DNA is TGTGCCATCACAGCAGACAGGGCCAACAATGAGCAGTTCTTC. Encoded protein: CAITADRANNEQFF. V is TRBV10-3 and J is TRBJ2-1; TRBD1 matches 7 bases. The V gene's germline CDR1 is ENHRY and CDR2 SYGVKD. Trimming removed 7 bases from V and 5 bases from J; junction bases left unmatched: 8. This CDR3 contains 14 residues.

The V gene is TRBV20-1, the J gene TRBJ2-5; no reliable D call. This CDR3 comprises 13 residues. Trimming left V 0 bases short and J 4 bases short, with 9 bases between. Looked up from germline, CDR1 is DFQATT and CDR2 is SNEGSKA (reference sequence). CDR3 in amino acids: CSARDFVGETQYF. The CDR3 nucleotides read TGCAGTGCTAGAGATTTCGTCGGAGAGACCCAGTACTTC.

The gene calls are TRBV20-1 and TRBJ2-3; maybe TRBD1 (6 bases). V lost 3 bases, J lost 5 bases, and 12 bases lay in between. CDR3 length: 13 amino acids. Germline V lookup: CDR1 DFQATT, CDR2 SNEGSKA (reference sequence). DNA of the CDR3: TGCAGTGCTAGTCCCCAGGGGTTAGATACGCAGTATTTT. It is translated as CSASPQGLDTQYF.

This sequence joins TRBV2 and TRBJ2-5; D is tentatively TRBD1 or TRBD2 (5 bases each). V was pared by 9 bases and J by 5 bases, with 13 bases between. The CDR3 covers 12 residues. Germline V lookup: CDR1 SNHLY, CDR2 FYNNEI. CDR3 nucleotide sequence: TGTGCCAGTAACGGGGCAGTTGAGACCCAGTACTTC. It translates to CASNGAVETQYF.

In its sample, this clonotype was seen many times. The rearrangement joins TRBV27 to TRBJ1-1; D gene uncertain. The V and J ends lost 2 bases and 6 bases respectively, with 10 bases between them. Germline loops: CDR1 MNHEY, CDR2 SMNVEV (reference sequence). The CDR3 has 13 amino acids. In DNA, the CDR3 is TGTGCCAGCAGTTTACATGCGATGGCTGAAGCTTTCTTT. Its translation: CASSLHAMAEAFF.

This clonotype was recorded only once. The chain uses TRBV7-9 and TRBJ2-1; D is uncertain. V lost 5 bases and J 8 bases, leaving 10 bases between the germline ends. CDR1 and CDR2 (germline): SEHNR, FQNEAQ (reference sequence). The CDR3 covers 12 residues. The CDR3 nucleotides are TGTGCCAGCAGCACTTGGTTCGATGAGCAGTTCTTC. Protein: CASSTWFDEQFF.

The chain uses TRBV7-6 and TRBJ2-5; 8 nucleotides line up with TRBD2. CDR1 and CDR2 from the germline V gene are SGHVS and FNYEAQ. V was clipped by 5 bases and J by 4 bases; unmatched bases: 12. This CDR3 comprises 16 residues. The CDR3 protein is CASSHPRGAGGETQYF. In DNA form, the CDR3 reads TGTGCCAGCAGCCACCCGCGGGGGGCGGGTGGAGAGACCCAGTACTTC.

This clonotype was observed a few times. A read error may account for a junction end that differs from germline. This chain links TRBV7-6 with TRBJ1-1; 9 positions match TRBD1. Germline assignment: CDR1 SGHVS and CDR2 FNYEAQ. The CDR3 runs 13 residues. The DNA of the CDR3 is TGTGCCAGCAGCGTGGACAGGGGTTGGGTACCGGTCTTT. Protein product: CASSVDRGWVPVF.

The gene calls are TRBV14 and TRBJ1-1; tentative D call: TRBD1 (5 bases). With 5 bases removed from V and 9 bases from J, the gap between germline ends came to 22 bases. Germline V gene sequence: CDR1 SGHDN, CDR2 FVKESK. The CDR3 sequence is 15 residues long. The chain's CDR3 is CASSVSCGAGLKAFF. As DNA, the CDR3 is TGTGCCAGCAGCGTATCGTGTGGGGCCGGTCTGAAAGCTTTCTTT.

J is TRBJ1-2 and V is TRBV7-2, with TRBD1 matching over 7 bases. V shed 3 bases and J 5 bases; nucleotides not matched to a gene: 3. From germline, CDR1 is SGHTA and CDR2 FQGNSA. The CDR3 spans 13 residues. In nucleotides, the CDR3 is TGTGCCAGCAGCTTGGGACAGCGATATGGCTACACCTTC. It translates to CASSLGQRYGYTF.

This clonotype was recorded many times. This chain joins TRBV3-1 and TRBJ2-7; D is unclear. The CDR3 is made up of 15 amino acids. Germline V gene sequence: CDR1 LGHDT, CDR2 YNNKEL (reference sequence). The ends were cut back, 0 bases at V and 3 bases at J, with 12 bases in the middle. The CDR3 DNA is TGTGCCAGCAGCCAAGATCATTCGTCTGGCTACGAGCAGTACTTC. Protein: CASSQDHSSGYEQYF.

Notes on this clonotype: The conserved phenylalanine or tryptophan normally closing the CDR3 is absent here, so this likely arose from a read error. This sequence joins TRBV7-6 and TRBJ2-3; D gene uncertain. Looked up from germline, CDR1 is SGHVS and CDR2 is FNYEAQ. The CDR3 length is 15 residues. V dropped 7 bases and J dropped 4 bases, with 18 bases sitting between them. The CDR3 spells CASTSMSGLADTQYV. The CDR3 region has the DNA TGTGCCAGCACCTCCATGTCCGGGTTGGCAGATACGCAGTATGTT.

V usage is TRBV9 and J usage is TRBJ1-3, with TRBD1 matching 10 bases. V lost 3 bases and J lost 1; bases outside the gene matches: 4. Germline-derived CDR1 and CDR2 are SGDLS and YYNGEE. This CDR3 contains 16 residues. The CDR3 loop reads CASSGQGASSGNTIYF. The CDR3 region has the DNA TGTGCCAGCAGCGGACAGGGGGCCTCATCTGGAAACACCATATATTTT.

V and J are TRBV7-9 and TRBJ1-4, with D possibly TRBD1 on 5 matching bases. Between the trimmed V and J ends, which lost 4 bases and 8 bases, there was a span of 20 bases. This CDR3 region has 16 residues. Germline CDR1 reads SEHNR; CDR2 reads FQNEAQ (reference sequence). As DNA, the CDR3 is TGTGCCAGCAGCTCTGGCCCAGGGACCTCTAGAGAAAAACTGTTTTTT. It is translated as CASSSGPGTSREKLFF.

V gene TRBV7-2 combines with J gene TRBJ1-1; D remains ambiguous. The CDR3 sequence is 13 residues long. Trimming cost V 5 bases and J 11 bases, with 18 bases left between them. Germline V gene sequence: CDR1 SGHTA, CDR2 FQGNSA. CDR3 protein: CASSAGPPNEAFF. The CDR3 bases are TGTGCCAGCAGCGCGGGCCCTCCCAATGAGGCTTTCTTT.

This chain uses TRBV15 with TRBJ1-2; 7 bases map to TRBD1. Per germline, CDR1 LNHNV and CDR2 YYDKDF (reference sequence). V gave up 5 bases and J gave up 14 bases; unmatched junction bases: 8. This CDR3 is 11 amino acids long. The CDR3 nucleotides are TGTGCCACCAGCGACCCGGGACAGCCGACCTTC. Translation: CATSDPGQPTF.

J is TRBJ2-1 and V is TRBV5-4; perhaps D is TRBD1 or TRBD2 (6 bases each). Germline-derived CDR1 and CDR2 are SGHNT and YYREEE (reference sequence). The V end was cut by 3 bases, the J end by 7 bases, with 14 bases between. The CDR3 has 14 amino acids. The CDR3 sequence is CASSSAIGGNEQFF. CDR3 nucleotide sequence: TGTGCCAGCAGCTCCGCAATAGGGGGGAATGAGCAGTTCTTC.